This paragraph covers one T cell receptor beta chain sequence. As originally analysed: How many nucleated cells were present was estimated from reference gene primer amplification. Here immunoSEQ multiplex PCR was the method, and the copy in TCRdb shows in-frame clones only, minus some. The DNA was the basis for D and trimming; V, J and clone size are from that table. The sample has 100,000 to 150,000 clones, 87% seen once. The source of the sample is a study of blood T cell repertoires in COVID-19. For the study at large: Researchers got acute and convalescent COVID-19 samples from the United States, Italy and Spain. PBMCs, B-cell-depleted T cells, or T cells provided the cDNA or gDNA that made up the material.

Germline V gene sequence: CDR1 SEHNR, CDR2 FQNEAQ (reference sequence). The CDR3 contains 14 residues. The V gene lost 5 bases and the J gene lost 5 bases, with 15 bases spanning the gap. This TCR derives from a human donor in a cohort sampled during active COVID-19. The rearrangement links TRBV7-9 to TRBJ1-1, with no clear D. Material: peripheral blood. The CDR3, as DNA: TGTGCCAGCAGCCTACCCGGGGAGTGGACTGAAGCTTTCTTT. Residues: CASSLPGEWTEAFF.